This TCR beta chain originates from a study of blood T cell repertoires in COVID-19. The repertoire was sequenced with immunoSEQ multiplex PCR; TCRdb's copy has only in-frame clones and lacks some. The sample holds around 150,000 clones, under 85% seen once. Sequenced sample: peripheral blood. The TCR was taken from a man between 45 and 60 years old with active or convalescent COVID-19.

CDR3 DNA sequence: TGTGCTAGTGGCTACGGGACAGGGAGCCCTGCCGGCTACACCTTC. Encoded protein: CASGYGTGSPAGYTF. The V call is TRBV12-5, the J call TRBJ1-2, with TRBD1 matching over 9 bases. The CDR3 runs to 15 residues. Germline CDR1 and CDR2: LGHNT and FRNRAP. With 6 bases clipped from V and 8 bases from J, the junction kept 13 bases outside the gene matches.